The rows below give T cell receptor beta chains drawn from one sample of a study of blood T cell repertoires in COVID-19. Assay: immunoSEQ multiplex PCR; the TCRdb copy retains only in-frame clones and omits some. The repertoire has fewer than 400,000 clones, about 83% of them found once; the top ten carry roughly a tenth. Sequenced: PBMCs or T cells enriched from blood (not recorded which). These receptors were collected from a woman in her fifties or sixties who had recovered from COVID-19. Each CDR3 is given with its conserved first and last residue. The order of the fields is D gene, clone size, J gene, V gene, CDR3 protein, CDR3 DNA. The D gene is left open where the match is weak. The size of a clone is reported for some rows only, either as once, few or many, or as a class for expanded clones.

. . TRBJ1-1 TRBV2 CASSEDTGWTEAFF TGTGCCAGCAGTGAAGATACAGGTTGGACTGAAGCTTTCTTT
TRBD2 . TRBJ2-3 TRBV4-1 CASSPRTSGGNTDTQYF TGCGCCAGCAGCCCACGGACTAGCGGGGGGAATACAGATACGCAGTATTTT
TRBD2 . TRBJ2-7 TRBV13 CASRISGAAYEQYF TGTGCCAGCAGGATTAGCGGGGCGGCCTACGAGCAGTACTTC
. once TRBJ1-5 TRBV27 CASSLSAASNQPQHF TGTGCCAGCAGTTTAAGTGCGGCGAGCAATCAGCCCCAGCATTTT
. once TRBJ1-5 TRBV19 CASSNQGTGQPQHF TGTGCCAGTAGTAATCAGGGAACAGGTCAGCCCCAGCATTTT
. . TRBJ1-2 TRBV29-1 CSVEREARGYTF TGCAGCGTTGAGAGGGAGGCGCGGGGCTACACCTTC
TRBD1 . TRBJ1-4 TRBV2 CASSEEGEGALAFGEKLFF TGTGCCAGCAGTGAAGAAGGTGAGGGGGCCTTGGCCTTCGGGGAAAAACTGTTTTTT
. . TRBJ1-1 TRBV6-5 CASTAGLSNTEAFF TGTGCCAGCACCGCGGGCCTCAGTAACACTGAAGCTTTCTTT
TRBD2 . TRBJ2-1 TRBV2 CASSDLAGAYNEQFF TGTGCCAGCAGTGACCTAGCGGGGGCCTACAATGAGCAGTTCTTC
. few TRBJ1-2 TRBV7-9 CASSFTLASGYTF TGTGCCAGCAGCTTTACGCTAGCGAGCGGCTACACCTTC
. few TRBJ2-6 TRBV11-2 CASSLDSFSGANVLTF TGTGCCAGCAGCTTGGACAGTTTCTCTGGGGCCAACGTCCTGACTTTC
TRBD2 . TRBJ2-1 TRBV5-1 CASSLVAGGAYNEQFF TGCGCCAGCAGCTTGGTAGCGGGGGGCGCCTACAATGAGCAGTTCTTC
TRBD1 . TRBJ2-1 TRBV5-1 CASSNDRVEQFF TGCGCCAGCAGCAATGACAGGGTAGAGCAGTTCTTC
TRBD2 . TRBJ2-1 TRBV13 CASSARASGRFAEQFF TGTGCCAGCAGCGCGAGAGCTAGCGGTAGGTTTGCTGAGCAGTTCTTC
TRBD1 . TRBJ1-5 TRBV2 CASSGRDRGFRSQPQHF TGTGCCAGCAGTGGACGGGACAGGGGGTTCCGTAGCCAGCCCCAGCATTTT
TRBD1 . TRBJ1-1 TRBV2 CASSGQGQRAEAFF TGTGCCAGCAGTGGACAGGGACAGAGGGCTGAAGCTTTCTTT
TRBD1 . TRBJ1-1 TRBV18 CASSPGTGSTEAFF TGTGCCAGCTCACCCGGGACAGGGAGCACTGAAGCTTTCTTT
. . TRBJ1-1 TRBV28 CASSPAGLNTEAFF TGTGCCAGCAGTCCTGCAGGCCTGAACACTGAAGCTTTCTTT
. . TRBJ1-5 TRBV27 CASRRGGGDSNQPQHF TGTGCCAGCAGACGGGGGGGAGGGGATAGCAATCAGCCCCAGCATTTT
. . TRBJ1-1 TRBV7-2 CASSLAEGGFPEAFF TGTGCCAGCAGCTTAGCTGAGGGAGGGTTTCCTGAAGCTTTCTTT
TRBD1 . TRBJ1-1 TRBV29-1 CSVDPGQRTEAFF TGCAGCGTTGATCCGGGACAGAGGACTGAAGCTTTCTTT
. once TRBJ2-6 TRBV5-8 CASSSYGLSGANVLTF TGTGCCAGCAGCTCTTACGGTCTCTCTGGGGCCAACGTCCTGACTTTC
. . TRBJ1-6 TRBV21-1 CASLGQARTSPLHF TGTGCCAGTCTCGGACAGGCAAGAACCAGTCCCCTCCACTTT
. . TRBJ2-7 TRBV10-3 CAISEILAMDGSSYEQYF TGTGCCATCAGTGAAATCCTCGCGATGGACGGGAGCTCCTACGAGCAGTACTTC
. once TRBJ2-6 TRBV18 CASSPQVSGANVLTF TGTGCCAGCTCACCGCAGGTGTCTGGGGCCAACGTCCTGACTTTC
TRBD1 . TRBJ1-4 TRBV11-2 CASSLGDRGNEKLFF TGTGCCAGCAGCTTAGGGGACAGGGGTAATGAAAAACTGTTTTTT
. . TRBJ1-5 TRBV2 CASSALPLSANQPQHF TGTGCCAGCAGTGCTCTACCCTTGAGTGCCAATCAGCCCCAGCATTTT
. . TRBJ1-2 TRBV28 CASRSGPARHGYTF TGTGCCAGCAGGTCCGGTCCAGCGAGACATGGCTACACCTTC
. . TRBJ1-3 TRBV6-5 CASRGQTSSGNTIYF TGTGCCAGCAGAGGACAGACCAGCTCTGGAAACACCATATATTTT
TRBD1 . TRBJ2-6 TRBV5-1 CASSLAGDRGSSGANVLTF TGCGCCAGCAGCTTGGCCGGCGACAGGGGTTCATCGGGGGCCAACGTCCTGACTTTC
TRBD2 . TRBJ2-5 TRBV28 CASSLGSASGGVETQYF TGTGCCAGCAGTTTAGGCTCAGCTAGCGGGGGGGTGGAGACCCAGTACTTC
. . TRBJ1-1 TRBV6-4 CASSASFVRGNTEAFF TGTGCCAGCAGTGCCAGTTTTGTCCGGGGTAACACTGAAGCTTTCTTT
TRBD1 . TRBJ2-6 TRBV7-2 CASRADRALSGANVLTF TGTGCCAGCAGAGCAGACAGGGCCCTCTCTGGGGCCAACGTCCTGACTTTC
. . TRBJ2-1 TRBV5-4 CASSLGQGGVYNEQFF TGTGCCAGCAGCTTGGGCCAGGGGGGTGTGTACAATGAGCAGTTCTTC
. . TRBJ1-1 TRBV3-1/TRBV3-2 CASSPGAQSSGEAFF TGTGCCAGCAGCCCTGGGGCCCAGAGTTCTGGTGAAGCTTTCTTT
. . TRBJ1-2 TRBV28 CASNPGTPRAPTF TGTGCCAGCAACCCCGGGACACCGCGGGCTCCAACCTTC
TRBD2 . TRBJ2-3 TRBV30 CAWSKGETSVQYF TGTGCCTGGAGTAAGGGAGAAACTAGCGTGCAGTATTTT
TRBD1 . TRBJ2-1 TRBV19 CASSIGQGAREQFF TGTGCCAGTAGTATCGGACAGGGGGCACGGGAGCAGTTCTTC
. once TRBJ1-2 TRBV5-1 CASSLEQYGYTF TGCGCCAGCAGCTTAGAACAGTATGGCTACACCTTC
TRBD1 . TRBJ2-7 TRBV2 CASSRGQGAREQYF TGTGCCAGCAGTCGGGGACAGGGGGCGCGGGAGCAGTACTTC
. . TRBJ2-5 TRBV7-9 CASSLVEGSKETQYF TGTGCCAGCAGCTTAGTAGAGGGTTCGAAGGAGACCCAGTACTTC
. . TRBJ1-5 TRBV30 CAWRANPGQSREPQHF TGTGCCTGGAGGGCCAACCCGGGACAAAGTAGGGAGCCCCAGCATTTT
. . TRBJ1-6 TRBV24-1 CAGKMGRRGNRYNSPLHF TGTGCCGGTAAAATGGGGAGGCGGGGTAATCGTTATAATTCACCCCTCCACTTT
TRBD1 few TRBJ1-6 TRBV28 CASSTGQGSTPLHF TGTGCCAGCAGTACTGGACAGGGGTCGACACCCCTCCACTTT
TRBD1 once TRBJ2-5 TRBV7-9 CASRQRGDRGKETQYF TGTGCCAGCAGACAACGAGGGGACAGGGGGAAAGAGACCCAGTACTTC
TRBD1 . TRBJ1-2 TRBV7-6 CASSPPGQGRYGYTF TGTGCCAGCAGCCCCCCGGGACAGGGACGGTATGGCTACACCTTC
. . TRBJ1-1 TRBV4-1 CASSPREAAVTMNTEAFF TGCGCCAGCAGCCCCCGGGAGGCCGCAGTGACGATGAACACTGAAGCTTTCTTT
TRBD1 . TRBJ2-3 TRBV4-2 CASSQVNRGSMSTDTQYF TGTGCCAGCAGCCAAGTCAACAGGGGGTCGATGAGCACAGATACGCAGTATTTT
. . TRBJ2-3 TRBV12-3/TRBV12-4 CASSTWPDTQYF TGTGCCAGCAGTACGTGGCCAGATACGCAGTATTTT
. few TRBJ2-3 TRBV30 CAWSDKGVSDTQYF TGTGCCTGGAGTGACAAGGGGGTGTCAGATACGCAGTATTTT